This record covers a single T cell receptor beta chain. Its antigen is unidentified. The source of the sample is a study of shared clonotypes between healthy human individuals. Study context: Per donor, three plates held CD4 naive cells, three held CD4 memory, two held CD8 naive and one held CD8 memory.

CD45RO-negative, CCR7-positively selected cells formed the naive CD8 fraction, excluding terminally differentiated effector memory CD45RA+ cells. There are 16 residues in the CDR3. V was cut by 4 bases and J by 3 bases, with 16 bases left in between. Germline assignment: CDR1 MGHRA and CDR2 YSYEKL. Study-wide results and caveats: Naive subsets typically showed greater estimated richness than memory subsets. The study sampled only blood, and tissue repertoires likely differ.

TCRdb keeps only in-frame clones here, not all; method: immunoSEQ multiplex PCR. This table holds some 2.1 million clones, 90% to 95% found once. Sequences were obtained from naive CD8+ T cells from PBMCs. This clonotype was sampled from a man younger than 35 in good health. Some clones in this sample may be carry-over from other donors' samples. This chain links TRBV4-1 with TRBJ1-5; possibly TRBD1 for D (5 bases). The CDR3 DNA reads TGCGCCAGCAGCCGCCAAGGGGAGGGGTTCAATCAGCCCCAGCATTTT. Protein product: CASSRQGEGFNQPQHF.